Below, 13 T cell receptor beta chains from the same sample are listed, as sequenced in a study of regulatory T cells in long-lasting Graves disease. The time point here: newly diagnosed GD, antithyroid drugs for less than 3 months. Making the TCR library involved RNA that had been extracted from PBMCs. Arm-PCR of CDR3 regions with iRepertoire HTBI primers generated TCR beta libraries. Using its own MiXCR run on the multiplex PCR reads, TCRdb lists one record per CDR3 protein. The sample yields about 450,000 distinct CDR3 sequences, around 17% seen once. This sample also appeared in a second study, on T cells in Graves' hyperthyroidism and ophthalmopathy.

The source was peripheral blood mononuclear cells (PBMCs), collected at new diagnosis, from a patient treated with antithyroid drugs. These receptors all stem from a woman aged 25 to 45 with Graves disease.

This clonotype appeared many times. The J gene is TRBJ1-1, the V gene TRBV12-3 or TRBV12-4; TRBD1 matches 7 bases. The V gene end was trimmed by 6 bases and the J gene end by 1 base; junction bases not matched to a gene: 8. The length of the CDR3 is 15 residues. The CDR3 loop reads CASRRGPGRNTEAFF. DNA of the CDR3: TGTGCCAGCAGAAGGGGGCCAGGGAGGAACACTGAAGCTTTCTTT.

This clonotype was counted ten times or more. This CDR3 reads CASSPGTSEGEQFF. The CDR3 DNA reads as TGTGCCAGCAGCCCCGGGACTAGCGAGGGTGAGCAGTTCTTC. This sequence joins TRBV11-3 and TRBJ2-1, with TRBD2 identical over 10 bases. Losses at the gene ends were 5 bases for V and 9 bases for J; bases not matched to a gene: 7. The CDR3 spans 14 residues. The germline V gene has CDR1 SGHNT and CDR2 YENEEA.

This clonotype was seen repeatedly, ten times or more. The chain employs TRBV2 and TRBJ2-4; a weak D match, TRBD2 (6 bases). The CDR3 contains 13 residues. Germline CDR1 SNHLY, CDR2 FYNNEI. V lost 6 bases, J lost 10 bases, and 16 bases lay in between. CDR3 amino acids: CASRGTADPIQYF. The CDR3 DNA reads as TGTGCCAGCAGAGGGACTGCAGACCCTATTCAGTACTTC.

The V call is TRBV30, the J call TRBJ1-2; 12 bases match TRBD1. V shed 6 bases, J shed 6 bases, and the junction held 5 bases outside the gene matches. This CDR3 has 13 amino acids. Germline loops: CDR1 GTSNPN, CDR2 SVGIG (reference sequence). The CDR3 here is CACRDRGQDGYTF. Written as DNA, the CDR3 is TGTGCCTGCCGGGACAGGGGGCAGGATGGCTACACCTTC.

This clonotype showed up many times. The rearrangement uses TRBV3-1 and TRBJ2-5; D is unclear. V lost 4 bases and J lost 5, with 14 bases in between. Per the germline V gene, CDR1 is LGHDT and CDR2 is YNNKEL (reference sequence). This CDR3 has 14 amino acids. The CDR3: CASSPSGGMETQYF. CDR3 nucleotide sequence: TGTGCCAGCAGCCCTAGTGGTGGTATGGAGACCCAGTACTTC.

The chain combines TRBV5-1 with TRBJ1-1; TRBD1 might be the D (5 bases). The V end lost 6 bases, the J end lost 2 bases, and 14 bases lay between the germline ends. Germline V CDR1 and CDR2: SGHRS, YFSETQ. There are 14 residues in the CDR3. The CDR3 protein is CASKRGTLNTEAFF. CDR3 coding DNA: TGCGCCAGCAAACGGGGGACCCTTAACACTGAAGCTTTCTTT. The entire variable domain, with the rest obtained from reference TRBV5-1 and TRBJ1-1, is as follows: KAGVTQTPRYLIKTRGQQVTLSCSPISGHRSVSWYQQTPGQGLQFLFEYFSETQRNKGNFPGRFSGRQFSNSRSEMNVSTLELGDSALYLCASKRGTLNTEAFFGQGTRLTVV.

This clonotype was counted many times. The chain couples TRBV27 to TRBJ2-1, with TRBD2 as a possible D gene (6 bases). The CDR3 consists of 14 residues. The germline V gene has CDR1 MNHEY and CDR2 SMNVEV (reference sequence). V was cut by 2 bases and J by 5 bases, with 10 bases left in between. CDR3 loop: CASSLQAGNNEQFF. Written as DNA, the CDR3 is TGTGCCAGCAGTTTACAAGCGGGTAACAATGAGCAGTTCTTC.

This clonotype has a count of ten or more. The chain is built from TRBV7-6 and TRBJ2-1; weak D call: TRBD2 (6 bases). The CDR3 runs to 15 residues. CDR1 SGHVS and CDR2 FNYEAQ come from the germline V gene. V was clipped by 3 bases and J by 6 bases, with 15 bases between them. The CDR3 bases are TGTGCCAGCAGCTTGTCCGCGGGACTGTCCAATGAGCAGTTCTTC. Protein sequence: CASSLSAGLSNEQFF.

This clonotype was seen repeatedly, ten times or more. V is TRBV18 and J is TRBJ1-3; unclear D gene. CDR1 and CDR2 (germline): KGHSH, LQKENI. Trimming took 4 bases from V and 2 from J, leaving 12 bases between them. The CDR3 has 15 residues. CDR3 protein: CASSLNRETGNTIYF. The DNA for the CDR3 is TGTGCCAGCTCACTAAACCGGGAAACTGGAAACACCATATATTTT. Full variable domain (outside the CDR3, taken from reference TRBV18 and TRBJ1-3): NAGVMQNPRHLVRRRGQEARLRCSPMKGHSHVYWYRQLPEEGLKFMVYLQKENIIDESGMPKERFSAEFPKEGPSILRIQQVVRGDSAAYFCASSLNRETGNTIYFGEGSWLTVV.

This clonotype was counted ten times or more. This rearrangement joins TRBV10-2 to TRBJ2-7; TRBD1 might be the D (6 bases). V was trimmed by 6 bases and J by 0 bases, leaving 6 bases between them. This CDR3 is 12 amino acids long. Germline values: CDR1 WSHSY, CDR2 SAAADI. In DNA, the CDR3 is TGCGCCAGCAGGGGGGCCTCCTACGAGCAGTACTTC. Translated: CASRGASYEQYF.

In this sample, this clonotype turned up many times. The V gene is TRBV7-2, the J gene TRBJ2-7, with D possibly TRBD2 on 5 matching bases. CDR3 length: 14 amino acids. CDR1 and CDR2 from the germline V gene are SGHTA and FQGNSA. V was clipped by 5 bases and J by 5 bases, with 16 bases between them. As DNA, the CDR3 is TGTGCCAGCAGCCCCCCCCTAGCTCTAAACGAGCAGTACTTC. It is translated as CASSPPLALNEQYF.

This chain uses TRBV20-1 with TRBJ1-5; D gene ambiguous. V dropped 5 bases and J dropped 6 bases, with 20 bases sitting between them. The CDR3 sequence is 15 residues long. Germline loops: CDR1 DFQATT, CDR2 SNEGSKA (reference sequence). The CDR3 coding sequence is TGCAGTGCTTCCTCGGGCCGGCCAAGTTTTCAGCCCCAGCATTTT. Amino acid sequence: CSASSGRPSFQPQHF.

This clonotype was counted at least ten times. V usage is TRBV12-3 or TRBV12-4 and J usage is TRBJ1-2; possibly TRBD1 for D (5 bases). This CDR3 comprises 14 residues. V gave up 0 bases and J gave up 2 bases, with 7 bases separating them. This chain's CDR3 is CASSLARGNYGYTF. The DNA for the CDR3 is TGTGCCAGCAGTTTAGCGCGGGGGAACTATGGCTACACCTTC.